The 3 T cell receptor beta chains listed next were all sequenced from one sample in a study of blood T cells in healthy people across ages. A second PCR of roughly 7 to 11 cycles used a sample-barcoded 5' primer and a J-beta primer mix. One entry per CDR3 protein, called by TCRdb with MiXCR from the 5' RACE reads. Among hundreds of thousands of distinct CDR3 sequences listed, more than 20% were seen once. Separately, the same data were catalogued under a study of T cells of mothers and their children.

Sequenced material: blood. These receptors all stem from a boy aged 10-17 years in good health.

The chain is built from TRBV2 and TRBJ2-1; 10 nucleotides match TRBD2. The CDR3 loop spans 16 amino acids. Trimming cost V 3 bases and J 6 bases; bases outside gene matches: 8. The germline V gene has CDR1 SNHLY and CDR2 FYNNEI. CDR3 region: CASSDLAGVIRNEQFF. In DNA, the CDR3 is TGTGCCAGCAGTGATCTAGCGGGAGTGATTCGCAATGAGCAGTTCTTC.

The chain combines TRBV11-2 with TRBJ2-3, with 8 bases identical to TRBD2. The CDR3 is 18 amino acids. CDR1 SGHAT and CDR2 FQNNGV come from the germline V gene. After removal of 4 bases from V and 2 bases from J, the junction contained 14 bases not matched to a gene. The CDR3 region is CASSYPLLAGKLTDTQYF. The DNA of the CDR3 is TGTGCCAGCAGCTACCCATTATTAGCGGGGAAGCTCACAGATACGCAGTATTTT.

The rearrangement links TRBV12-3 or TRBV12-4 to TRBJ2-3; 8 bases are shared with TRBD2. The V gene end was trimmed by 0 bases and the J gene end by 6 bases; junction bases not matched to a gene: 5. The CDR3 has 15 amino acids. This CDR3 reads CASSLALSGEDTQYF. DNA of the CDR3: TGTGCCAGCAGTTTAGCGCTTAGCGGGGAGGATACGCAGTATTTT.